This T cell receptor (beta chain) originates from a study of graft-versus-host responses after intestinal transplantation. At the level of the study: The whole recipient group had anti-thymocyte globulin induction followed by tacrolimus and steroids for around three years.

V dropped 4 bases and J dropped 9; count of bases not matched to a gene: 6. This CDR3 spans 14 amino acids. The germline CDR1 and CDR2 sequences are MGHRA and YSYEKL. The assay was immunoSEQ multiplex PCR, and TCRdb's table has in-frame clones only and misses some. Seen here are tens of thousands of clones, 85% to 90% observed once, and the top ten hold 4% to 5%. This clone was counted a single time. Antigen unknown. Sequencing was performed on unstimulated CD8+ T cells sorted from spleen or lymph node cells, taken before transplant. V usage is TRBV4-1 and J usage is TRBJ2-1; 10 bases match TRBD1. The receptor comes from a human donor who was the organ donor for an intestinal transplant. CDR3 loop: CASSPGTGVLEQFF. The CDR3 DNA reads TGCGCCAGCAGCCCCGGGACAGGGGTACTTGAGCAGTTCTTC.